The 15 T cell receptor beta chains given below trace back to one sample, sequenced in a study of cytomegalovirus exposure and HLA in healthy donors. PCR used 60 Vbeta primers and 13 Jbeta primers. Clones were read by immunoSEQ multiplex PCR, and TCRdb kept only the in-frame ones, dropping some. Of fewer than 150,000 clones in the sample, 75% to 85% were seen once. Material: PBMCs. All receptors derive from a female donor in good health and CMV-seropositive.

This chain uses TRBV4-3 with TRBJ2-2; TRBD2 is a possible D gene (5 bases). CDR1 is LGHNA, CDR2 YSLEER, per germline. CDR3 size: 15 residues. Between the trimmed V and J ends, which lost 2 bases and 4 bases, there was a span of 11 bases. The CDR3 spells CASSQTIGGTGELFF. CDR3 nucleotides: TGCGCCAGCAGCCAAACGATCGGAGGCACCGGGGAGCTGTTTTTT.

This sequence joins TRBV2 and TRBJ1-1; 11 bases are a match to TRBD1. The V and J ends lost 3 bases and 3 bases, in that order; junction bases with no gene match: 6. This CDR3 spans 16 amino acids. Germline V lookup: CDR1 SNHLY, CDR2 FYNNEI. The chain's CDR3 is CASSDRDRGFDTEAFF. CDR3 sequence (DNA): TGTGCCAGCAGTGATCGGGACAGGGGGTTCGACACTGAAGCTTTCTTT.

This chain joins TRBV7-9 and TRBJ1-3; D ambiguous. From germline, CDR1 is SEHNR and CDR2 FQNEAQ (reference sequence). This CDR3 has 14 amino acids. The CDR3 is CAGERSASGNTIYF. Here the CDR3 DNA reads TGTGCTGGGGAGAGGTCGGCCTCTGGAAACACCATATATTTT.

V is TRBV10-3 and J is TRBJ1-2, with 10 nucleotides matching TRBD1. The CDR3 is 14 residues long. Germline V CDR1 and CDR2: ENHRY, SYGVKD. The ends lost 4 bases at V and 5 bases at J; junction bases unmatched: 4. CDR3 coding DNA: TGTGCCATCAGTGCGGACAGGGGGGCTTATGGCTACACCTTC. It translates to CAISADRGAYGYTF.

The chain recombines TRBV5-8 with TRBJ1-1; no definite D call. The V gene's germline CDR1 is SGHTS and CDR2 YDEGEE. V lost 5 bases, J lost 4 bases, and 6 bases lay in between. The CDR3 is made up of 11 amino acids. CDR3 nucleotides: TGTGCCAGCAGTCCCGGCACTGAAGCTTTCTTT. Protein sequence: CASSPGTEAFF.

The chain couples TRBV7-2 to TRBJ1-1; 11 nucleotides match TRBD1. J lost 3 bases, V lost 4 bases, and 4 bases had no gene match. CDR3 length: 15 amino acids. Per germline, CDR1 SGHTA and CDR2 FQGNSA. The CDR3 sequence is CASSWDRGADTEAFF. The CDR3 region has the DNA TGTGCCAGCAGCTGGGACAGGGGGGCTGACACTGAAGCTTTCTTT.

The chain couples TRBV9 to TRBJ2-7; 10 bases map to TRBD2. J was trimmed by 6 bases and V by 4 bases; bases with no gene match: 10. Germline V gives CDR1 SGDLS, CDR2 YYNGEE. The CDR3 totals 15 residues. The CDR3 DNA reads TGTGCCAGCAGCCTAGAGGGAGCGGGAGGGAGCGAGCAGTACTTC. It translates to CASSLEGAGGSEQYF. Variable domain in full (rest from reference TRBV9 and TRBJ2-7): DSGVTQTPKHLITATGQRVTLRCSPRSGDLSVYWYQQSLDQGLQFLIQYYNGEERAKGNILERFSAQQFPDLHSELNLSSLELGDSALYFCASSLEGAGGSEQYFGPGTRLTVT.

The chain couples TRBV11-2 to TRBJ1-1, with D uncertain. CDR3 length: 14 residues. V was pared by 2 bases and J by 0 bases, with 7 bases between. Germline CDR1 SGHAT, CDR2 FQNNGV. DNA for the CDR3: TGTGCCAGCAGCTTACAGTACCTGAACACTGAAGCTTTCTTT. Translating it yields CASSLQYLNTEAFF.

The V gene is TRBV6-4, the J gene TRBJ1-2; TRBD1 matches 7 bases. Germline trimming cut 0 bases from V and 6 bases from J; bases unmatched to any gene: 1. This CDR3 spans 13 amino acids. Germline V gene data show CDR1 as MRHNA and CDR2 as SNTAGT. CDR3 sequence: CASSDSGGDGYTF. The CDR3 coding sequence is TGTGCCAGCAGTGACTCAGGGGGCGATGGCTACACCTTC.

This chain joins TRBV5-1 and TRBJ2-1; 7 bases fit TRBD1. The ends lost 4 bases at V and 0 bases at J; junction bases unmatched: 4. In germline, CDR1 is SGHRS, CDR2 YFSETQ. The CDR3 runs to 15 residues. Here the CDR3 DNA reads TGCGCCAGCAGCCAAGGGACAGTCTCCTACAATGAGCAGTTCTTC. Encoded protein: CASSQGTVSYNEQFF.

The chain couples TRBV7-2 to TRBJ2-1; 7 bases agree with TRBD2. Germline assignment: CDR1 SGHTA and CDR2 FQGNSA. The CDR3 consists of 13 residues. The V gene end was trimmed by 8 bases and the J gene end by 6 bases; junction bases not matched to a gene: 7. The chain's CDR3 is CASGRRGSNEQFF. CDR3 in DNA: TGTGCCAGCGGAAGGCGGGGGTCCAATGAGCAGTTCTTC. The whole variable domain, filled in from reference TRBV7-2 and TRBJ2-1, reads GAGVSQSPSNKVTEKGKDVELRCDPISGHTALYWYRQSLGQGLEFLIYFQGNSAPDKSGLPSDRFSAERTGGSVSTLTIQRTQQEDSAVYLCASGRRGSNEQFFGPGTRLTVL.

This chain joins TRBV7-2 and TRBJ2-7; TRBD1 matches 8 bases. In germline, CDR1 is SGHTA, CDR2 FQGNSA. CDR3 length: 14 amino acids. The ends lost 5 bases at V and 3 bases at J; junction bases unmatched: 6. The DNA for the CDR3 is TGTGCCAGCAGCGGGCAGGGGGCAAGCTACGAGCAGTACTTC. It is translated as CASSGQGASYEQYF.

The chain combines TRBV2 with TRBJ1-2, with D maybe TRBD1 (5 bases). Trimming left V 5 bases short and J 0 bases short, with 10 bases between. Per germline, CDR1 SNHLY and CDR2 FYNNEI. The CDR3 has 14 residues. The chain's CDR3 is CASSRQRANYGYTF. CDR3 in DNA: TGTGCCAGCAGTCGACAGCGAGCTAACTATGGCTACACCTTC.

This clone appeared a few times. This rearrangement joins TRBV6-1 to TRBJ2-7; TRBD2 agrees at 9 bases. With 1 base clipped from V and 5 bases from J, the junction kept 6 bases outside the gene matches. The CDR3 loop spans 15 amino acids. Germline V CDR1 and CDR2: MNHNS, SASEGT. The CDR3 DNA reads as TGTGCCAGCAGTGAAGGGGCGGGGGGGCCCCACGAGCAGTACTTC. This encodes CASSEGAGGPHEQYF.

The rearrangement links TRBV7-8 to TRBJ1-4, with D hard to call. This CDR3 has 14 residues. V lost 1 base and J 7 bases, leaving 10 bases between the germline ends. The germline CDR1 and CDR2 sequences are SGHVS and FQNEAQ. The CDR3 region has the DNA TGTGCCAGCAGCTTAGGAGGTGGAGGTGAAAAACTGTTTTTT. This translates into CASSLGGGGEKLFF.